Each of the 28 T cell receptor beta chains below was sequenced from the same sample in a study of T cell responses to AZD1222 COVID-19 vaccine. Generated by immunoSEQ multiplex PCR, the TCRdb table keeps only in-frame clones and is missing some. In the table there are 90,000 to 140,000 clones, 75% to 90% of which are singletons. The sequenced sample was peripheral blood, obtained 28 days after the second AZD1222 dose. Receptor source: an adult who received the AZD1222 COVID-19 vaccine.

This clone has a single count. The V and J genes are TRBV5-6 and TRBJ2-3, with 8 bases identical to TRBD1. There are 16 residues in the CDR3. The germline gives CDR1 SGHDT, CDR2 YYEEEE. The J segment lost 1 base and the V segment lost 3 bases, leaving 7 bases of the junction unmatched. CDR3 bases: TGTGCCAGCAGCTCACCGGGACAGGCGCGCACAGATACGCAGTATTTT. Amino acid sequence: CASSSPGQARTDTQYF.

This chain connects TRBV30 to TRBJ1-1; D is uncertain. CDR3 length: 13 amino acids. V was trimmed by 4 bases and J by 0 bases, leaving 9 bases between them. In germline, CDR1 is GTSNPN, CDR2 SVGIG (reference sequence). The CDR3 nucleotides are TGTGCCTGGACAGGCATGTTGAACACTGAAGCTTTCTTT. This codes for CAWTGMLNTEAFF.

This clone was seen a single time. The chain has TRBV5-1 and TRBJ1-2; D perhaps matches TRBD1 (6 bases). Between the trimmed V and J ends, which lost 1 base and 7 bases, there was a span of 17 bases. The CDR3 covers 15 residues. The germline CDR1 and CDR2 sequences are SGHRS and YFSETQ. The CDR3 bases are TGCGCCAGCAGCTTGTTGGCAGGGGAAGGAGCTGGCTACACCTTC. It yields the protein CASSLLAGEGAGYTF.

The rearrangement uses TRBV30 and TRBJ2-7; tentative D call: TRBD2 (5 bases). The CDR3 runs 13 residues. Between the trimmed V and J ends, which lost 1 base and 3 bases, there was a span of 10 bases. Per germline, CDR1 GTSNPN and CDR2 SVGIG (reference sequence). The CDR3 nucleotides read TGTGCCTGGAGTGCCGGAGGCCTCTACGAGCAGTACTTC. Translation gives CAWSAGGLYEQYF.

The chain couples TRBV30 to TRBJ1-2; TRBD1 is a possible D gene (5 bases). V dropped 4 bases and J dropped 11 bases, with 17 bases sitting between them. Germline V lookup: CDR1 GTSNPN, CDR2 SVGIG (reference sequence). CDR3 size: 12 residues. CDR3 nucleotides: TGTGCCTGGAACCGGGACTCTTTGCCGTACACCTTC. Translation: CAWNRDSLPYTF.

The chain links TRBV20-1 to TRBJ2-7; D perhaps matches TRBD2 (5 bases). Trimming cost V 4 bases and J 0 bases, with 7 bases left between them. Germline CDR1 reads DFQATT; CDR2 reads SNEGSKA (reference sequence). This CDR3 spans 12 amino acids. The CDR3 nucleotides read TGCAGTGCTACTGACTACTCCTACGAGCAGTACTTC. This encodes CSATDYSYEQYF.

The chain links TRBV6-5 to TRBJ1-1; D remains unclear. V lost 8 bases, J lost 1 base, and 14 bases lay in between. The CDR3 is made up of 14 amino acids. CDR1 is MNHEY, CDR2 SVGAGI, per germline. CDR3 in amino acids: CASSNGGRNTEAFF. CDR3 sequence (DNA): TGTGCCAGCTCCAACGGCGGGCGGAACACTGAAGCTTTCTTT.

The V and J genes are TRBV5-1 and TRBJ1-1, with D perhaps TRBD1 (6 bases). The CDR3 loop spans 15 amino acids. Germline-derived CDR1 and CDR2 are SGHRS and YFSETQ. Trimming shortened V by 4 bases and J by 5 bases, and 18 bases separated the two germline ends. CDR3 DNA: TGCGCCAGCAGCGGCGGTAGGGGGATTTCAACTGAAGCTTTCTTT. Translation: CASSGGRGISTEAFF. The whole variable domain, filled in from reference TRBV5-1 and TRBJ1-1, reads KAGVTQTPRYLIKTRGQQVTLSCSPISGHRSVSWYQQTPGQGLQFLFEYFSETQRNKGNFPGRFSGRQFSNSRSEMNVSTLELGDSALYLCASSGGRGISTEAFFGQGTRLTVV.

The rearrangement joins TRBV11-2 to TRBJ1-1; D gene ambiguous. V shed 1 base and J shed 1 base, with 7 bases lying between them. CDR3 length: 14 residues. Germline loops: CDR1 SGHAT, CDR2 FQNNGV. This CDR3 reads CASSLVTGNTEAFF. The CDR3 DNA is TGTGCCAGCAGCTTAGTGACGGGGAACACTGAAGCTTTCTTT.

This rearrangement joins TRBV7-3 to TRBJ2-5, with a possible D match to TRBD2 (5 bases). Between the trimmed V and J ends, which lost 2 bases and 5 bases, there was a span of 9 bases. The CDR3 runs 13 residues. Germline V gene sequence: CDR1 SGHTA, CDR2 FQGTGA. CDR3 nucleotides: TGTGCCAGCAGCTTACGGGAAGGCGAGACCCAGTACTTC. Translating it yields CASSLREGETQYF.

The chain couples TRBV6-4 to TRBJ1-5; 7 bases agree with TRBD1. The germline V gene has CDR1 MRHNA and CDR2 SNTAGT. The CDR3 is 15 residues long. With V trimmed by 6 bases and J by 8 bases, 13 bases remained unmatched. The CDR3 sequence: CASSRTGASGEPQHF. CDR3 DNA sequence: TGTGCCAGCAGCCGCACAGGGGCCTCTGGGGAGCCCCAGCATTTT.

The chain has TRBV19 and TRBJ2-1; no definite D call. Germline V gives CDR1 LNHDA, CDR2 SQIVND (reference sequence). The CDR3 contains 14 residues. V lost 5 bases, J lost 8 bases, and 16 bases lay in between. The CDR3 sequence is CASSSRLGLDEQFF. For the CDR3, the DNA is TGTGCCAGTAGTTCGCGGCTGGGGTTGGATGAGCAGTTCTTC.

This clone was seen a few times. V is TRBV6-5 and J is TRBJ2-7; D unclear. V gave up 0 bases and J gave up 0 bases, with 12 bases separating them. Germline CDR1 and CDR2: MNHEY and SVGAGI. CDR3 length equals 16 residues. In nucleotides, the CDR3 is TGTGCCAGCAGTTACTCGACCCCCGGCTACTCCTACGAGCAGTACTTC. Residues: CASSYSTPGYSYEQYF.

The J gene is TRBJ1-5, the V gene TRBV3-1 (or the pseudogene TRBV3-2); TRBD1 aligns across 9 bases. Losses at the gene ends were 3 bases for V and 0 bases for J; bases not matched to a gene: 3. The CDR3 sequence is 16 residues long. Looked up from germline, CDR1 is LGHDT and CDR2 is YNNKEL (reference sequence). The CDR3: CASSQGTGYSNQPQHF. DNA for the CDR3: TGTGCCAGCAGCCAGGGGACAGGGTATAGCAATCAGCCCCAGCATTTT.

The J gene is TRBJ2-1, the V gene TRBV24-1, with D possibly being TRBD2 (6 bases). This CDR3 has 14 residues. Trimming took 4 bases from V and 10 from J, leaving 16 bases between them. The germline V gene encodes CDR1 KGHDR and CDR2 SFDVKD. The CDR3 sequence: CATSDPGRGWEQFF. In DNA, the CDR3 is TGTGCCACCAGTGACCCGGGACGGGGGTGGGAGCAGTTCTTC.

This chain's CDR3 is CASSLTVNTEAFF. The DNA for the CDR3 is TGTGCCAGCAGCTTGACAGTGAACACTGAAGCTTTCTTT. V and J are TRBV28 and TRBJ1-1, with a weak D call TRBD1 (5 bases). The germline V gene encodes CDR1 MDHEN and CDR2 SYDVKM. This CDR3 is built from 13 residues. Deletions cut 6 bases from V and 0 bases from J, with 8 bases between.

The chain employs TRBV2 and TRBJ2-7; maybe TRBD1 (6 bases). The V end was cut by 9 bases, the J end by 1 base, with 16 bases between. The CDR3 length is 14 residues. CDR1 and CDR2 from the germline V gene are SNHLY and FYNNEI. The CDR3 is CASTIQGKSYEQYF. The CDR3 region has the DNA TGTGCCAGTACGATCCAGGGGAAATCCTACGAGCAGTACTTC.

The J gene is TRBJ2-1, the V gene TRBV9, with 7 bases that match TRBD2. Germline V gene sequence: CDR1 SGDLS, CDR2 YYNGEE. The CDR3 loop spans 14 amino acids. V shed 1 base, J shed 8 bases, and the junction held 6 bases outside the gene matches. The CDR3 spells CASSVQLAEDEQFF. For the CDR3, the DNA is TGTGCCAGCAGCGTACAGCTAGCGGAGGATGAGCAGTTCTTC. Using reference TRBV9 and TRBJ2-1 for the parts outside the CDR3, the full variable domain is DSGVTQTPKHLITATGQRVTLRCSPRSGDLSVYWYQQSLDQGLQFLIQYYNGEERAKGNILERFSAQQFPDLHSELNLSSLELGDSALYFCASSVQLAEDEQFFGPGTRLTVL.

This clone came up once. This chain connects TRBV18 to TRBJ1-1; no clear D gene. Germline-derived CDR1 and CDR2 are KGHSH and LQKENI. This CDR3 spans 14 amino acids. Between the trimmed V and J ends, which lost 2 bases and 8 bases, there was a span of 15 bases. CDR3 residues: CASSPNSAGPEAFF. The CDR3 DNA follows: TGTGCCAGCTCACCAAATTCTGCCGGGCCGGAAGCTTTCTTT.

This clone was seen once. The chain uses TRBV28 and TRBJ1-1; perhaps TRBD1 as D (5 bases). The germline V gene has CDR1 MDHEN and CDR2 SYDVKM. V was cut by 2 bases and J by 4 bases, with 11 bases left in between. There are 14 residues in the CDR3. The CDR3 DNA follows: TGTGCCAGCAGTTTAGGCAGGGTGGGCACTGAAGCTTTCTTT. It translates to CASSLGRVGTEAFF. The full variable domain, in which reference TRBV28 and TRBJ1-1 provide the parts outside the CDR3, is DVKVTQSSRYLVKRTGEKVFLECVQDMDHENMFWYRQDPGLGLRLIYFSYDVKMKEKGDIPEGYSVSREKKERFSLILESASTNQTSMYLCASSLGRVGTEAFFGQGTRLTVV.

V usage is TRBV30 and J usage is TRBJ1-4; 7 nucleotides line up with TRBD1. This CDR3 has 15 amino acids. J was trimmed by 8 bases and V by 1 base; bases with no gene match: 10. Germline CDR1 and CDR2: GTSNPN and SVGIG (reference sequence). CDR3 in DNA: TGTGCCTGGAGTGCCAAGGAGGGGGCAAGGGAAAAACTGTTTTTT. Its translation: CAWSAKEGAREKLFF.

The rearrangement links TRBV7-8 to TRBJ2-7, with a tentative D call TRBD2 (5 bases). CDR1 is SGHVS, CDR2 FQNEAQ, per germline. Trimming took off 0 bases at V and 3 bases at J, with 9 bases between the two ends. CDR3 length: 14 amino acids. The CDR3: CASSLAEVSYEQYF. Written as DNA, the CDR3 is TGTGCCAGCAGCTTAGCGGAGGTCAGCTACGAGCAGTACTTC. The complete variable domain, with remaining parts taken from reference TRBV7-8 and TRBJ2-7, reads GAGVSQSPRYKVAKRGQDVALRCDPISGHVSLFWYQQALGQGPEFLTYFQNEAQLDKSGLPSDRFFAERPEGSVSTLKIQRTQQEDSAVYLCASSLAEVSYEQYFGPGTRLTVT.

The rearrangement uses TRBV7-9 and TRBJ1-3; D is ambiguous. Germline loops: CDR1 SEHNR, CDR2 FQNEAQ (reference sequence). The CDR3 has 17 amino acids. V was cut by 5 bases and J by 1 base, with 18 bases left in between. For the CDR3, the DNA is TGTGCCAGCAGCCAAGGAAGTGCGGGGAGGTCTGGAAACACCATATATTTT. Its translation is CASSQGSAGRSGNTIYF.

The CDR3 DNA reads TGTGCCAGCAGTGATGGACGGAGGTTGACATCCTACGAGCAGTACTTC. Protein product: CASSDGRRLTSYEQYF. V gene TRBV6-1 combines with J gene TRBJ2-7; perhaps TRBD2 as D (5 bases). CDR1 is MNHNS, CDR2 SASEGT, per germline. Trimming left V 3 bases short and J 1 base short, with 16 bases between. The CDR3 is made up of 16 amino acids.

The chain links TRBV4-1 to TRBJ2-5, with a weak D call TRBD1 (6 bases). Germline V gene sequence: CDR1 MGHRA, CDR2 YSYEKL. This CDR3 spans 16 amino acids. The V gene lost 1 base and the J gene lost 1 base, with 13 bases spanning the gap. The chain's CDR3 is CASSQGPQGFQETQYF. CDR3 nucleotides: TGCGCCAGCAGCCAAGGGCCCCAGGGGTTCCAAGAGACCCAGTACTTC.

This chain uses TRBV21-1 with TRBJ1-3; TRBD1 is taken as the D call from the table, unchecked against the DNA. TRBV21-1 is deemed a pseudogene. The CDR3 is made up of 17 amino acids. The CDR3, as DNA: TGTGCCAGCAGCAAAGCTCAACCTAACAGGGACGGAAACACCATATATTTT. Protein product: CASSKAQPNRDGNTIYF.

The chain has TRBV28 and TRBJ2-7; D is uncertain. This CDR3 region has 11 residues. The germline V gene has CDR1 MDHEN and CDR2 SYDVKM. Trimming took 2 bases from V and 4 from J, leaving 3 bases between them. CDR3 in DNA: TGTGCCAGCAGTTTAGAGTACGAGCAGTACTTC. Translated: CASSLEYEQYF.

This clone was recorded only once. This sequence joins TRBV20-1 and TRBJ2-4, with no clear D. From germline, CDR1 is DFQATT and CDR2 SNEGSKA (reference sequence). The CDR3 consists of 12 residues. Between the trimmed V and J ends, which lost 3 bases and 8 bases, there was a span of 11 bases. The CDR3 DNA follows: TGCAGTGCTAGTCCCCTAGAGGACATTCAGTACTTC. Translating gives CSASPLEDIQYF.